Each of the 12 T cell receptor beta chains below was sequenced from the same sample in a study of tumor-infiltrating lymphocytes in primary liver carcinoma. Researchers drew blood RNA from unsorted whole blood and extracted germline DNA as well. Production of TCR beta cDNA used around 460 ng total RNA together with a constant-region primer. Each TCR beta library was derived from three nested multiplex PCR rounds that employed slightly modified ARM-PCR. Rounds one and two of PCR, each of 10 cycles, were primed with TRBV1-TRBV30 forward primers and a C-beta reverse primer. TCRdb re-called the multiplex PCR reads through MiXCR, storing one row per CDR3 protein. Here the sample spans around 330,000 distinct CDR3 sequences, nearly 60% being singletons. What was sequenced was peripheral blood. Every receptor here comes from a woman aged 25 to 39 with primary liver carcinoma and hepatitis B virus infection.

Note on this clonotype: This may arise from a read error, as a much more abundant clone is one base away. The chain combines TRBV12-3 or TRBV12-4 with TRBJ2-2; D remains unclear. Trimming removed 8 bases from V and 6 bases from J, with 10 bases in between. The CDR3 totals 12 residues. The CDR3 DNA reads TGTGCCAGCGGGATAGGTTCCGGGGAGCTGTTTTTT. Protein sequence: CASGIGSGELFF.

A few counts support this clonotype. A read error may explain this, as a much larger clone is one base away. The chain employs TRBV29-1 and TRBJ2-5; the D gene is possibly TRBD2 (6 bases). Germline values: CDR1 SQVTM, CDR2 ANQGSEA. The CDR3 has 15 amino acids. CDR3 in amino acids: CSVEDSGPSEEAQYF. Written as DNA, the CDR3 is TGCAGCGTGGAAGATTCCGGGCCTAGCGAGGAGGCCCAGTACTTC.

Comments on this clonotype: One junction end disagrees with the germline gene, perhaps due to a read error. The CDR3 bases are TGTGCCGGCAGCTTAACAGGGCCCGTAGTTCTTTCCTACAATGAGCGGTTCTTC. Translation: CAGSLTGPVVLSYNERFF. This chain links TRBV11-2 with TRBJ2-1; possibly TRBD1 for D (6 bases). CDR1 is SGHAT and CDR2 is FQNNGV in the germline V gene. The CDR3 loop spans 18 amino acids.

In nucleotides, the CDR3 is TGTGCCAGCGGCCAACTCTACGGGGAGCAGTACTTC. This translates into CASGQLYGEQYF. This rearrangement joins TRBV7-9 to TRBJ2-7; D unclear. The CDR3 extends over 12 amino acids. CDR1 and CDR2 from the germline V gene are SEHNR and FQNEAQ (reference sequence). Trimming took off 8 bases at V and 7 bases at J, with 15 bases between the two ends.

This clonotype was counted a single time. This may be a read error, as it is one base from a much larger clone. The chain uses TRBV4-3 and TRBJ2-7, with TRBD2 identical over 7 bases. The CDR3 has 15 residues. Trimming removed 0 bases from V and 6 bases from J; junction bases left unmatched: 8. Germline V gene data show CDR1 as LGHNA and CDR2 as YSLEER. The CDR3 nucleotides are TGCGCCAGCAGCCAAGATTCAAGCGGGGTCTTCGAGCAGTACTTC. Translation gives CASSQDSSGVFEQYF.

The sample holds many counts of this clonotype. This sequence joins TRBV12-3 or TRBV12-4 and TRBJ2-3; 14 nucleotides align to TRBD2. This CDR3 has 15 amino acids. Trimming removed 5 bases from V and 6 bases from J; junction bases left unmatched: 4. The CDR3 DNA is TGTGCCAGCAGTCCCGGGACTAGCGGGAGCGATACGCAGTATTTT. It is translated as CASSPGTSGSDTQYF.

The table lists this clonotype with a few counts. This may be a read error: a much more frequent sequence differs by one nucleotide. This chain links TRBV11-2 with TRBJ2-5; the D gene is possibly TRBD2 (6 bases). The CDR3 spans 15 residues. The germline gives CDR1 SGHAT, CDR2 FQNNGV. In DNA, the CDR3 is TGTACCAGCAGCTTAGGTCCCGGGAGCGGGCAGACCCAGTACTTC. Protein: CTSSLGPGSGQTQYF.

The chain has TRBV5-6 and TRBJ1-5; TRBD1 matches at 7 bases. The CDR3 sequence is 15 residues long. Germline values: CDR1 SGHDT, CDR2 YYEEEE. V shed 4 bases and J 3 bases; nucleotides not matched to a gene: 7. CDR3 nucleotides: TGTGCCAGCAGCCTATGGACAGGTACCAATCAGCCCCAGCATTTT. Its translation: CASSLWTGTNQPQHF.

This clonotype has just a few counts. The genes are TRBV4-1 and TRBJ2-7, with 9 bases identical to TRBD1. The germline V gene has CDR1 MGHRA and CDR2 YSYEKL. J lost 4 bases, V lost 1 base, and 8 bases had no gene match. The CDR3 runs 16 residues. In nucleotides, the CDR3 is TGCGCCAGCAGCCAAGCGCCCGTGACAGGGGGATACGAGCAGTACTTC. Translated: CASSQAPVTGGYEQYF.

V and J are TRBV29-1 and TRBJ2-1; 10 bases align to TRBD1. The V gene's germline CDR1 is SQVTM and CDR2 ANQGSEA. Germline trimming cut 0 bases from V and 8 bases from J; bases unmatched to any gene: 22. The CDR3 contains 20 residues. Here the CDR3 reads CSVEEVWGTGEHSGSYEQFF. The DNA for the CDR3 is TGCAGCGTTGAAGAGGTTTGGGGGACAGGGGAGCATAGCGGGTCTTATGAGCAGTTCTTC.

Note on this clonotype: A much larger clone sits a single nucleotide away, making a read error possible. The rearrangement uses TRBV28 and TRBJ2-2; D may be TRBD1 (5 bases). Per germline, CDR1 MDHEN and CDR2 SYDVKM. The CDR3 spans 13 residues. CDR3 sequence reads: CVSPDRNTGELFF. The DNA for the CDR3 is TGTGTCAGCCCCGACAGAAACACCGGGGAGCTGTTTTTT. Variable domain in full (rest from reference TRBV28 and TRBJ2-2): DVKVTQSSRYLVKRTGEKVFLECVQDMDHENMFWYRQDPGLGLRLIYFSYDVKMKEKGDIPEGYSVSREKKERFSLILESASTNQTSMYLCVSPDRNTGELFFGEGSRLTVL.

This clonotype was recorded at least ten times. V gene TRBV29-1 combines with J gene TRBJ2-7; D may be TRBD2 (6 bases). CDR3 length: 14 amino acids. Germline lookup yields CDR1 SQVTM and CDR2 ANQGSEA. V was cut by 4 bases and J by 5 bases, with 18 bases left in between. In DNA form, the CDR3 reads TGCAGCGTTGTGGAGTTAGGGACGGGGGACGAGCAGTACTTC. Translated, it gives CSVVELGTGDEQYF.